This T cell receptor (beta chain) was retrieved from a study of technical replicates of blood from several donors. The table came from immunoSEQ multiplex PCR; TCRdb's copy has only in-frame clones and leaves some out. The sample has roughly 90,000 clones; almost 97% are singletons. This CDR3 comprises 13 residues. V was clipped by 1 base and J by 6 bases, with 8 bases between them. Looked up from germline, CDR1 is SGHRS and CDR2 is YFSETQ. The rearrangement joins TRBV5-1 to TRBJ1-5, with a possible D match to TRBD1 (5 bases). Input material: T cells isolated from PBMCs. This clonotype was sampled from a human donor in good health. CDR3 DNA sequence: TGCGCCAGCAGCTTGACCGGGGGTCAGCCCCAGCATTTT. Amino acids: CASSLTGGQPQHF.